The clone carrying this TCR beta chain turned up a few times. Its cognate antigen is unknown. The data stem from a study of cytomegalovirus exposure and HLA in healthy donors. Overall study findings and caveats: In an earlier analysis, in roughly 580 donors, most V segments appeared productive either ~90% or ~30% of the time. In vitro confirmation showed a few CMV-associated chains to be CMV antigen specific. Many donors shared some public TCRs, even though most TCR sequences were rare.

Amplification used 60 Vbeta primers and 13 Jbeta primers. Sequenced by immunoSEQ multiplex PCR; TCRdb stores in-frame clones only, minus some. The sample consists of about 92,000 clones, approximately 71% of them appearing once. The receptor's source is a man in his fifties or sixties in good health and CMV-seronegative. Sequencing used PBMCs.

CDR3 nucleotides: TGTGCCAGCACCCAGGGGGCGAAAGAGCAGTACTTC. Translated, it gives CASTQGAKEQYF. J is TRBJ2-7 and V is TRBV2; 8 positions agree with TRBD1. V dropped 7 bases and J dropped 7; count of bases not matched to a gene: 6. The CDR3 consists of 12 residues. The germline gives CDR1 SNHLY, CDR2 FYNNEI.